One and the same sample provided the 26 T cell receptor beta chains below, sequenced in a study of PD-1 blockade in classical Hodgkin lymphoma. Time point reported: cycle 4 day 1 (C4D1), after more than 5 weeks of nivolumab. Every patient was affected by relapse after autologous stem cell transplantation, while exposure to brentuximab vedotin was not uniform. Generated by immunoSEQ multiplex PCR, the TCRdb table keeps only in-frame clones and is missing some. Among about 49,000 clones listed, nearly 90% were seen once. The specimen was peripheral blood mononuclear cells (PBMCs), collected before the fourth cycle of nivolumab. All receptors come from a human donor with classical Hodgkin lymphoma.

V gene TRBV4-2 combines with J gene TRBJ2-7; possible D gene TRBD2, 5 bases. CDR3 length equals 15 residues. The V gene lost 0 bases and the J gene lost 4 bases, with 13 bases spanning the gap. Germline V gene lookup returns CDR1 LGHNA and CDR2 YNFKEQ. The CDR3 is CASSQELNSGYEQYF. The DNA of the CDR3 is TGTGCCAGCAGCCAAGAACTTAACTCGGGGTACGAGCAGTACTTC.

This chain connects TRBV15 to TRBJ2-5, with a tentative D call TRBD2 (7 bases). The germline V gene has CDR1 LNHNV and CDR2 YYDKDF (reference sequence). The CDR3 has 16 amino acids. V was clipped by 3 bases and J by 3 bases, with 17 bases between them. CDR3 nucleotides: TGTGCCACCAGCAGGGCCTGGGGGGGGCCTAAAGAGACCCAGTACTTC. Its protein is CATSRAWGGPKETQYF.

The chain carries TRBV4-1 and TRBJ2-1, with 10 nucleotides matching TRBD2. Germline V lookup: CDR1 MGHRA, CDR2 YSYEKL. The CDR3 extends over 17 amino acids. The ends lost 4 bases at V and 4 bases at J; junction bases unmatched: 10. The CDR3 DNA reads as TGCGCCAGCAGCCCCAGGACTAGCGGAGAGGGTTACAATGAGCAGTTCTTC. It is translated as CASSPRTSGEGYNEQFF.

The chain joins TRBV18 to TRBJ2-3, with 8 positions matching TRBD2. V lost 1 base to trimming and J lost 4 bases; unmatched junction nucleotides: 10. Germline CDR1 is KGHSH and CDR2 is LQKENI. The CDR3 extends over 17 amino acids. The CDR3 nucleotides read TGTGCCAGCTCACCACGTGCATCGGGAGGGCCGGCAGATACGCAGTATTTT. It codes for CASSPRASGGPADTQYF.

The genes are TRBV7-6 and TRBJ2-1; D not resolved. V shed 5 bases and J shed 0 bases, with 17 bases lying between them. The CDR3 runs to 17 residues. CDR1 and CDR2 (germline): SGHVS, FNYEAQ. The CDR3 DNA reads TGTGCCAGCAGCCTCTTACCTCAGGAAAGCTCCTACAATGAGCAGTTCTTC. This gives the protein CASSLLPQESSYNEQFF.

This clone was recorded a few times. V is TRBV28 and J is TRBJ2-7; 7 bases align to TRBD1. The CDR3 consists of 14 residues. Germline V gives CDR1 MDHEN, CDR2 SYDVKM. Trimming removed 2 bases from V and 2 bases from J; junction bases left unmatched: 3. CDR3 residues: CASSLEQGAYEQYF. CDR3 DNA: TGTGCCAGCAGTTTAGAGCAGGGGGCCTACGAGCAGTACTTC.

The V call is TRBV28, the J call TRBJ2-1; no reliable D call. Trimming took off 8 bases at V and 5 bases at J, with 10 bases between the two ends. The germline gives CDR1 MDHEN, CDR2 SYDVKM. The CDR3 covers 12 residues. CDR3 sequence reads: CASSRNDNEQFF. In DNA, the CDR3 is TGTGCCAGCTCGAGGAATGACAATGAGCAGTTCTTC.

V gene TRBV7-9 combines with J gene TRBJ2-7; the D gene could be TRBD1 or TRBD2 (5 bases each). The V end lost 6 bases, the J end lost 3 bases, and 12 bases lay between the germline ends. Germline V gives CDR1 SEHNR, CDR2 FQNEAQ (reference sequence). The CDR3 covers 13 residues. The CDR3 is CASRRDQYYEQYF. In DNA form, the CDR3 reads TGTGCCAGCAGAAGGGACCAATACTACGAGCAGTACTTC.

This sequence joins TRBV6-5 and TRBJ2-7; possibly TRBD2 for D (6 bases). CDR1 MNHEY and CDR2 SVGAGI come from the germline V gene. Trimming took off 0 bases at V and 2 bases at J, with 14 bases between the two ends. This CDR3 comprises 16 residues. The CDR3 reads CASSYSRGSGPYEQYF. The CDR3 nucleotides read TGTGCCAGCAGTTACTCCCGGGGTAGCGGACCCTACGAGCAGTACTTC.

The chain recombines TRBV4-1 with TRBJ2-2; a weak D match, TRBD2 (5 bases). Trimming removed 0 bases from V and 7 bases from J, with 15 bases in between. The CDR3 loop spans 16 amino acids. From germline, CDR1 is MGHRA and CDR2 YSYEKL. Written as DNA, the CDR3 is TGCGCCAGCAGCCAAGATGGGCTAGCTGGCGGCGGGGAGCTGTTTTTT. Translation: CASSQDGLAGGGELFF.

This clone was detected once. V gene TRBV6-1 combines with J gene TRBJ2-3, with 13 bases fitting TRBD2. Germline CDR1 reads MNHNS; CDR2 reads SASEGT. V was pared by 6 bases and J by 4 bases, with 4 bases of the junction left unmatched. This CDR3 contains 15 residues. The CDR3, as DNA: TGTGCCAGCAGAGGACTAGCGGGAGTCCCAGATACGCAGTATTTT. Translation gives CASRGLAGVPDTQYF.

The chain joins TRBV11-3 to TRBJ2-7; D gene ambiguous. Germline V lookup: CDR1 SGHNT, CDR2 YENEEA. The CDR3 has 14 residues. V lost 1 base to trimming and J lost 2 bases, with 9 bases between them. In DNA, the CDR3 is TGTGCCAGCAGCTTAGGGGCAGGAACCTACGAGCAGTACTTC. This sequence encodes CASSLGAGTYEQYF.

This chain links TRBV30 with TRBJ2-7, with D possibly TRBD1 on 5 matching bases. V dropped 2 bases and J dropped 7 bases, with 15 bases sitting between them. This CDR3 spans 13 amino acids. CDR1 is GTSNPN, CDR2 SVGIG, per germline (reference sequence). The CDR3 is CAWSLGQELEQYF. The CDR3, as DNA: TGTGCCTGGAGTTTGGGGCAGGAATTGGAGCAGTACTTC. The complete variable domain, with remaining parts taken from reference TRBV30 and TRBJ2-7, reads SQTIHQWPATLVQPVGSPLSLECTVEGTSNPNLYWYRQAAGRGLQLLFYSVGIGQISSEVPQNLSASRPQDRQFILSSKKLLLSDSGFYLCAWSLGQELEQYFGPGTRLTVT.

V gene TRBV29-1 combines with J gene TRBJ1-2, with 10 bases aligning to TRBD1. The junction had 0 bases not matched to a gene; V was cut back by 4 bases and J by 1 base. The CDR3 consists of 13 residues. Looked up from germline, CDR1 is SQVTM and CDR2 is ANQGSEA. CDR3 in amino acids: CSVGTGGNYGYTF. CDR3 coding DNA: TGCAGCGTTGGGACAGGGGGTAACTATGGCTACACCTTC.

In nucleotides, the CDR3 is TGTGCCAGCAGCGGGACAGAGAACACTGAAGCTTTCTTT. This sequence encodes CASSGTENTEAFF. The chain joins TRBV6-1 to TRBJ1-1, with 7 bases that match TRBD1. This CDR3 comprises 13 residues. CDR1 and CDR2 (germline): MNHNS, SASEGT. Losses at the gene ends were 6 bases for V and 1 base for J; bases not matched to a gene: 2.

The V call is TRBV10-1, the J call TRBJ2-7; 10 bases fit TRBD1. This CDR3 contains 18 residues. Germline V lookup: CDR1 WNHNN, CDR2 SYGVQD (reference sequence). J lost 3 bases, V lost 3 bases, and 14 bases had no gene match. This chain's CDR3 is CASSDDMTGDRGVYEQYF. The DNA for the CDR3 is TGCGCCAGCAGTGATGACATGACCGGGGACAGGGGAGTCTACGAGCAGTACTTC.

The chain links TRBV5-1 to TRBJ1-1, with D possibly being TRBD1 (6 bases). Trimming shortened V by 0 bases and J by 10 bases, and 13 bases separated the two germline ends. The CDR3 is 13 residues long. Per the germline V gene, CDR1 is SGHRS and CDR2 is YFSETQ. CDR3 amino acids: CASSLAGVGGAFF. CDR3 nucleotide sequence: TGCGCCAGCAGCTTGGCCGGAGTAGGGGGAGCTTTCTTT.

The V gene is TRBV7-9, the J gene TRBJ2-5; no reliable D call. V lost 3 bases and J 5 bases, leaving 10 bases between the germline ends. From germline, CDR1 is SEHNR and CDR2 FQNEAQ (reference sequence). This CDR3 spans 13 amino acids. CDR3 amino acids: CASSLGQYETQYF. The CDR3 nucleotides are TGTGCCAGCAGCTTGGGTCAGTATGAGACCCAGTACTTC.

The V gene is TRBV7-6, the J gene TRBJ1-5; tentative D call: TRBD1 (5 bases). The CDR3 extends over 13 amino acids. Germline CDR1 reads SGHVS; CDR2 reads FNYEAQ. V was pared by 5 bases and J by 4 bases, with 9 bases between. The CDR3 DNA sequence: TGTGCCAGCAGCCCGACAGATAATCAGCCCCAGCATTTT. Protein: CASSPTDNQPQHF.

The chain has TRBV5-8 and TRBJ2-1; TRBD2 agrees at 11 bases. The CDR3 is 14 residues long. Looked up from germline, CDR1 is SGHTS and CDR2 is YDEGEE. Trimming at V came to 2 bases and at J to 13 bases, leaving 8 bases not matched to a gene. CDR3 protein: CASSFPTSGTSQFF. The CDR3 DNA reads as TGTGCCAGCAGCTTCCCGACTAGCGGGACCTCTCAGTTCTTC.

The chain carries TRBV6-5 and TRBJ1-1, with D perhaps TRBD1 (6 bases). Germline loops: CDR1 MNHEY, CDR2 SVGAGI. Trimming took 0 bases from V and 2 from J, leaving 10 bases between them. This CDR3 has 15 residues. CDR3: CASSYSKGGNTEAFF. CDR3 nucleotide sequence: TGTGCCAGCAGTTACTCTAAGGGGGGAAACACTGAAGCTTTCTTT.

This sequence joins TRBV19 and TRBJ1-5, with D uncertain. V lost 4 bases and J 0 bases, leaving 4 bases between the germline ends. The CDR3 contains 13 residues. Germline CDR1 LNHDA, CDR2 SQIVND (reference sequence). The CDR3 loop reads CASSTLSNQPQHF. CDR3 nucleotide sequence: TGTGCCAGTAGTACTCTTAGCAATCAGCCCCAGCATTTT.

This clone was seen a single time. V and J are TRBV15 and TRBJ2-7; perhaps TRBD1 as D (5 bases). The CDR3 has 15 amino acids. The germline V and J ends were trimmed by 3 bases and 2 bases, with 14 bases remaining between them. Germline V lookup: CDR1 LNHNV, CDR2 YYDKDF (reference sequence). The CDR3 protein is CATSSRAQGPYEQYF. The DNA of the CDR3 is TGTGCCACCAGCAGTAGGGCCCAGGGTCCCTACGAGCAGTACTTC.

The chain employs TRBV21-1 and TRBJ2-5; the table's D call of TRBD1 was not tested on the DNA. TRBV21-1 is an annotated pseudogene. The CDR3 covers 10 residues. In DNA, the CDR3 is TGTGCCAGCAGCAAATCTGGCAAGTACTTC. Translating it yields CASSKSGKYF.

This chain uses TRBV6-1 with TRBJ2-7, with 8 bases matching TRBD2. CDR1 MNHNS and CDR2 SASEGT come from the germline V gene. With 3 bases clipped from V and 1 base from J, the junction kept 2 bases outside the gene matches. CDR3 length: 14 residues. Here the CDR3 reads CASSEVAGSYEQYF. The CDR3, as DNA: TGTGCCAGCAGTGAGGTAGCGGGATCCTACGAGCAGTACTTC.

V is TRBV7-9 and J is TRBJ1-4; no reliable D call. Trimming stripped 4 bases from V and 5 bases from J, with 14 bases between. Per germline, CDR1 SEHNR and CDR2 FQNEAQ (reference sequence). The CDR3 runs to 15 residues. The CDR3 coding sequence is TGTGCCAGCAGCTCCTGGTCCATCTCAAATGAAAAACTGTTTTTT. Its protein product is CASSSWSISNEKLFF.